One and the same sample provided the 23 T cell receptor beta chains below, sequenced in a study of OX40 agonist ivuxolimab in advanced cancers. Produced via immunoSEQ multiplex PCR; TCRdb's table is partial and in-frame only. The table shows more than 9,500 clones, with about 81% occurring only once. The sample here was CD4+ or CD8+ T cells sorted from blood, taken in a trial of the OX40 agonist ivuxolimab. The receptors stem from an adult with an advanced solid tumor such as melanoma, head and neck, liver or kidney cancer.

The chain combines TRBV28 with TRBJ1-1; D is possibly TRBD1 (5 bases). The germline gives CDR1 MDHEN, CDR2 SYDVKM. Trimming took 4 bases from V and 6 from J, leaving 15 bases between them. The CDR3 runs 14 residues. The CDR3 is CASSSRRGSAEAFF. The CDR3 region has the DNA TGTGCCAGCAGTTCTCGGCGGGGGAGCGCTGAAGCTTTCTTT.

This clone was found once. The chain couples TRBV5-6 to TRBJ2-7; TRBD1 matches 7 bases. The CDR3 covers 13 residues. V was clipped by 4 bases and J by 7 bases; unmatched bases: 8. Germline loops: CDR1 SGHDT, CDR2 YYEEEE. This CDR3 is CASSTGQTREQYF. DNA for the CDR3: TGTGCCAGCAGCACGGGACAGACTCGTGAGCAGTACTTC.

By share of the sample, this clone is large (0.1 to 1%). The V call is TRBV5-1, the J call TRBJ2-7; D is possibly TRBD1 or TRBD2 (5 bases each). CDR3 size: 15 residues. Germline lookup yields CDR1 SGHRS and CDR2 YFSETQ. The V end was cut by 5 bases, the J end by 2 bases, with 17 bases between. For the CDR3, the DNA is TGCGCCAGCAGGTTGACAGCGGCGGGTACCTACGAGCAGTACTTC. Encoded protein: CASRLTAAGTYEQYF.

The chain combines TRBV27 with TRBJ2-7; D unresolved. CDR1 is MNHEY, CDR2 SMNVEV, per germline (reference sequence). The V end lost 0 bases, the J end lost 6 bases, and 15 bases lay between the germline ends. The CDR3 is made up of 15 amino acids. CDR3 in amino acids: CASSLSAPTDVEQYF. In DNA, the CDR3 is TGTGCCAGCAGTTTATCCGCCCCGACCGACGTCGAGCAGTACTTC.

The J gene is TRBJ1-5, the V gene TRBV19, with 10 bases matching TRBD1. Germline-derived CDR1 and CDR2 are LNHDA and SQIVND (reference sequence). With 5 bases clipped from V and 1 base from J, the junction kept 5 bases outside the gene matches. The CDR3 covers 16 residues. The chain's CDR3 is CASSSRQGASNQPQHF. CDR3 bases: TGTGCCAGTAGTTCTCGACAGGGGGCGAGCAATCAGCCCCAGCATTTT.

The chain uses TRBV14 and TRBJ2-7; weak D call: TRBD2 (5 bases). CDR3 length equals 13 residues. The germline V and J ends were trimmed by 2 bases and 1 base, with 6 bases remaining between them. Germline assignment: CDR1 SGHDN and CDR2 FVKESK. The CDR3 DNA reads TGTGCCAGCAGCCAACGGGGTTCCTACGAGCAGTACTTC. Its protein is CASSQRGSYEQYF.

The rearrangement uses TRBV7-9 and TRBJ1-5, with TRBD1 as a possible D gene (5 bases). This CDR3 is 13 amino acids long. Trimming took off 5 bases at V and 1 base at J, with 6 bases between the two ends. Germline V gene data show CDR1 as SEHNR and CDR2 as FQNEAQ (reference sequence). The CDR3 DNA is TGTGCCAGCAGCCAGGGAAGCAATCAGCCCCAGCATTTT. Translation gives CASSQGSNQPQHF.

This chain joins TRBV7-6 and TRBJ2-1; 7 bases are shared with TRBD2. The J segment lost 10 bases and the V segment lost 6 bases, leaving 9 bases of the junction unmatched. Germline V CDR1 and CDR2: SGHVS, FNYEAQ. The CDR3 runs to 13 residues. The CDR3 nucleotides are TGTGCCAGCAGTTGGGATTCCGGGGGGGAGCAGTTCTTC. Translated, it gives CASSWDSGGEQFF.

The CDR3: CASSQGPDYTDTQYF. For the CDR3, the DNA is TGCGCCAGCAGCCAAGGGCCCGACTACACAGATACGCAGTATTTT. The chain is built from TRBV4-3 and TRBJ2-3; maybe TRBD2 (5 bases). This CDR3 contains 15 residues. Trimming shortened V by 1 base and J by 2 bases, and 10 bases separated the two germline ends. Germline V gives CDR1 LGHNA, CDR2 YSLEER.

The CDR3 sequence: CASSSITSWGYTF. Here the CDR3 DNA reads TGTGCCAGCAGCTCTATTACATCGTGGGGCTACACCTTC. The V and J genes are TRBV11-1 and TRBJ1-2; D is ambiguous. The CDR3 covers 13 residues. CDR1 and CDR2 (germline): SGHAT, FQDESV (reference sequence). Trimming removed 4 bases from V and 8 bases from J, with 14 bases in between.

The CDR3 sequence is CASSLAFSSLRETQYF. The CDR3 region has the DNA TGTGCCAGCAGCTTAGCATTTAGTAGTCTTAGGGAGACCCAGTACTTC. The rearrangement joins TRBV7-8 to TRBJ2-5; no reliable D call. CDR1 and CDR2 (germline): SGHVS, FQNEAQ. With 0 bases removed from V and 5 bases from J, the gap between germline ends came to 16 bases. The CDR3 runs to 16 residues.

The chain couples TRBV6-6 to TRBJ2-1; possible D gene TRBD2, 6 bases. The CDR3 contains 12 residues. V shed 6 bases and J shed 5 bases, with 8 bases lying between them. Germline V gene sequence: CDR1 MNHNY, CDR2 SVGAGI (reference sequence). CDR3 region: CASRREDNEQFF. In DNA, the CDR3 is TGTGCCAGCAGAAGGGAGGACAATGAGCAGTTCTTC.

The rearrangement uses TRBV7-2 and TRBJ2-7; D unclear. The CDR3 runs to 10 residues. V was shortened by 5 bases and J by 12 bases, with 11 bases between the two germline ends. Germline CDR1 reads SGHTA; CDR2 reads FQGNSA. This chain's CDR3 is CASSPTWGYF. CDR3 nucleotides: TGTGCCAGCAGCCCTACTTGGGGGTACTTC. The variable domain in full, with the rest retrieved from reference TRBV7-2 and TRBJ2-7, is GAGVSQSPSNKVTEKGKDVELRCDPISGHTALYWYRQSLGQGLEFLIYFQGNSAPDKSGLPSDRFSAERTGGSVSTLTIQRTQQEDSAVYLCASSPTWGYFGPGTRLTVT.

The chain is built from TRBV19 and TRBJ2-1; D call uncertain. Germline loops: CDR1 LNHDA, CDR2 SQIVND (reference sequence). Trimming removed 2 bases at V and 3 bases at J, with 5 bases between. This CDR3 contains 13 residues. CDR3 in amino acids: CASSIQVYNEQFF. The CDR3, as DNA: TGTGCCAGTAGTATACAGGTCTACAATGAGCAGTTCTTC. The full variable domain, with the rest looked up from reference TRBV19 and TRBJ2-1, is DGGITQSPKYLFRKEGQNVTLSCEQNLNHDAMYWYRQDPGQGLRLIYYSQIVNDFQKGDIAEGYSVSREKKESFPLTVTSAQKNPTAFYLCASSIQVYNEQFFGPGTRLTVL.

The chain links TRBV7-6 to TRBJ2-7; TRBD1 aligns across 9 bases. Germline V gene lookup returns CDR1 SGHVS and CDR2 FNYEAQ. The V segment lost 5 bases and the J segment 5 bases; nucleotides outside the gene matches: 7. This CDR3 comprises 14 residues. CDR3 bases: TGTGCCAGCAGCGAGACAGGGGGTACCCACGAGCAGTACTTC. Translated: CASSETGGTHEQYF.

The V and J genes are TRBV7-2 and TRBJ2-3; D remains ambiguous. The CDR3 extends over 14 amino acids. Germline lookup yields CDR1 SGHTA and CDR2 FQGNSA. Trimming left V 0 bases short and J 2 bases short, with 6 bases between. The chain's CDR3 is CASSLAPYTDTQYF. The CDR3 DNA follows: TGTGCCAGCAGCTTAGCTCCATACACAGATACGCAGTATTTT.

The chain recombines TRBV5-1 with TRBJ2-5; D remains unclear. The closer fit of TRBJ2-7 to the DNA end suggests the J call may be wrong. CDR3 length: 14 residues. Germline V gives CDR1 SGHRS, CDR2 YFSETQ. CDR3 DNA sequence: TGCGCCAGCAGCCCCTACCGAGCTGGCTACGAGCAGTACTTC. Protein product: CASSPYRAGYEQYF.

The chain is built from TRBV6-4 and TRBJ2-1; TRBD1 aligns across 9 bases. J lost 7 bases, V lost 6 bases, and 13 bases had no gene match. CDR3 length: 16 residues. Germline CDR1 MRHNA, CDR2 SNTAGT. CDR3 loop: CASSVSGTGNVNEQFF. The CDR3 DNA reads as TGTGCCAGCAGCGTATCCGGGACAGGGAATGTAAATGAGCAGTTCTTC.

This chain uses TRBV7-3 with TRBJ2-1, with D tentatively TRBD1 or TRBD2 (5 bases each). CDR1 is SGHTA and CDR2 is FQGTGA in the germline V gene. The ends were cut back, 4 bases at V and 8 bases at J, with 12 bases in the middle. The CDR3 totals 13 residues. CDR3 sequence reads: CASSWGRGDEQFF. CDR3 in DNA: TGTGCCAGCAGCTGGGGTCGAGGGGATGAGCAGTTCTTC.

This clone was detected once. The CDR3 loop reads CASSVGGGEAYEQYF. The CDR3 DNA follows: TGTGCCAGCAGCGTAGGTGGGGGGGAGGCCTACGAGCAGTACTTC. The chain is built from TRBV9 and TRBJ2-7, with 7 nucleotides matching TRBD2. The germline V gene encodes CDR1 SGDLS and CDR2 YYNGEE. The junction had 5 bases not matched to a gene; V was cut back by 0 bases and J by 2 bases. The CDR3 is 15 residues long.

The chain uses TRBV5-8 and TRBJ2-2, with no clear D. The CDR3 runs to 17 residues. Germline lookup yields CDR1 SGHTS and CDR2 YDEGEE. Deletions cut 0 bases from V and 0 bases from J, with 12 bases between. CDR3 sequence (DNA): TGTGCCAGCAGCTTGGGTTTGGGAACTCCGAACACCGGGGAGCTGTTTTTT. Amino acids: CASSLGLGTPNTGELFF.

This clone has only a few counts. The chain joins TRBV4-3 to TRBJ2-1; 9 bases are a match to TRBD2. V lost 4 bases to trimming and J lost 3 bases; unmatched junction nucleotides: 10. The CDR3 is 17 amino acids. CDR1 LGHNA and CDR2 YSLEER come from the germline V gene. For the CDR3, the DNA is TGCGCCAGCAGCCTCAACGACGGACTAGCGAACTACAATGAGCAGTTCTTC. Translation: CASSLNDGLANYNEQFF.

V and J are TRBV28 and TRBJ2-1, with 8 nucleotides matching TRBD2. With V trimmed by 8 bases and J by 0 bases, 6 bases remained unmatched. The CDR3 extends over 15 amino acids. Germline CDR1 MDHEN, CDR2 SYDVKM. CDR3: CASGGTRSSYNEQFF. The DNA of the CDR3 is TGTGCCAGCGGCGGGACTAGGAGCTCCTACAATGAGCAGTTCTTC.